This is a list of T cell receptor beta chains from one sample in a study of OX40 agonist ivuxolimab in advanced cancers. Measured with immunoSEQ multiplex PCR; TCRdb has only the in-frame clones, and not every one. The sample consists of tens of thousands of clones, more than 70% of them appearing once. The input for sequencing was CD4+ or CD8+ T cells sorted from blood, taken in a trial of the OX40 agonist ivuxolimab. These receptors were obtained from an adult with an advanced solid tumor such as melanoma, head and neck, liver or kidney cancer. The CDR3 runs from the conserved cysteine through the conserved F or W. The D gene is left open where the match is weak. Clone size is shown for a subset of rows, as once, few, many or a class of expanded clone.

TRBD1 | - | TRBJ2-7 | TRBV28 | TGTGCCAGCAGACTGGACAGGCGGTGGTACTTC | CASRLDRRWYF
- | - | TRBJ1-4 | TRBV6-1 | TGTGCCAGCAACCACCCCGAGGGTAATGAAAAACTGTTTTTT | CASNHPEGNEKLFF
- | few | TRBJ2-5 | TRBV7-7 | TGTGCTAGCAGCCCAGGGACCACCCAAGAGACCCAGTACTTC | CASSPGTTQETQYF
- | - | TRBJ2-7 | TRBV11-3 | TGTGCCAGCAGCTTGTGGGCAGAGGGCTACGAGCAGTACTTC | CASSLWAEGYEQYF
- | - | TRBJ2-7 | TRBV10-1 | TGCGCCAGCAGTAAGGCTCGCAGCTCCTACGAGCAGTACTTC | CASSKARSSYEQYF
- | - | TRBJ2-5 | TRBV7-2 | TGTGCCAGCAGCGATGAAGAGACCCAGTACTTC | CASSDEETQYF
TRBD1 | - | TRBJ2-7 | TRBV6-5 | TGTGCCAGCACCATCCGGGACAGGCCCCTCTACGAGCAGTACTTC | CASTIRDRPLYEQYF
- | - | TRBJ2-3 | TRBV6-4 | TGTGCCAGCAGTGACCTGGCAGGGACTAGCACAGATACGCAGTATTTT | CASSDLAGTSTDTQYF
- | once | TRBJ2-6 | TRBV6-1 | TGTGCCAGCAGCGAAAATCCAGTGCCACAAAGTCGGGCCAACGTCCTGACTTTC | CASSENPVPQSRANVLTF
- | - | TRBJ1-1 | TRBV18 | TGTGCCAGCACGGTACAGGGATACACTGAAGCTTTCTTT | CASTVQGYTEAFF
TRBD1 | medium-sized | TRBJ1-4 | TRBV5-4 | TGTGCCAGCAGCGAAAACAGGGGACTCAATGAAAAACTGTTTTTT | CASSENRGLNEKLFF
TRBD2 | - | TRBJ2-7 | TRBV30 | TGTGCCTGGAGGGAAGCGGGAGGGTCCCACGAGCAGTACTTC | CAWREAGGSHEQYF
- | - | TRBJ2-5 | TRBV5-4 | TGTGCCAGCAGCACCCCCGGGCCAATAGAGACCCAGTACTTC | CASSTPGPIETQYF
TRBD2 | - | TRBJ2-3 | TRBV28 | TGTGCCAGCAGTTCCATGCTAGCGGGGGGCACAGATACGCAGTATTTT | CASSSMLAGGTDTQYF
- | - | TRBJ1-1 | TRBV7-9 | TGTGCCAGCAGCTTTGGAGGGGGAGCCGAAGCTTTCTTT | CASSFGGGAEAFF
- | - | TRBJ2-2 | TRBV2 | TGTGCCAGCAGTGAGGGCGGGTCTGGCACCGGGGAGCTGTTTTTT | CASSEGGSGTGELFF
- | - | TRBJ2-3 | TRBV9 | TGTGCCAGCAGCCCCCGGTTCGGGGATACGCAGTATTTT | CASSPRFGDTQYF